The next 25 T cell receptor beta chains were all read from a single sample in a study of blood T cell repertoires in COVID-19. Produced via immunoSEQ multiplex PCR; TCRdb's table is partial and in-frame only. The repertoire holds about 180,000 clones, roughly 84% seen once, with about 20% in the top ten. The sequenced sample was peripheral blood. These receptor sequences come from an older person with COVID-19, enrolled during active disease.

DNA for the CDR3: TGTGCCAGCAGTTACTCGGGACGAGGTCGGAGGGACACCGGGGAGCTGTTTTTT. It translates to CASSYSGRGRRDTGELFF. The rearrangement joins TRBV6-2 or TRBV6-3 to TRBJ2-2, with a weak D call TRBD2 (6 bases). Deletions cut 0 bases from V and 3 bases from J, with 17 bases between. The germline V gene has CDR1 MNHEY and CDR2 SVGEGT. CDR3 length: 18 residues.

The chain is built from TRBV11-2 and TRBJ1-3; a possible D gene is TRBD1 (5 bases). V lost 5 bases and J lost 0, with 8 bases in between. CDR1 and CDR2 (germline): SGHAT, FQNNGV. There are 14 residues in the CDR3. CDR3 sequence reads: CASSHRFSGNTIYF. The CDR3 DNA reads as TGTGCCAGCAGCCACAGGTTCTCTGGAAACACCATATATTTT.

This chain links TRBV6-5 with TRBJ2-2, with TRBD1 matching 8 bases. V shed 7 bases, J shed 3 bases, and the junction held 4 bases outside the gene matches. Germline V gene sequence: CDR1 MNHEY, CDR2 SVGAGI. The CDR3 consists of 14 residues. The CDR3 loop reads CASITQGDTGELFF. CDR3 bases: TGTGCCAGCATCACACAGGGGGACACCGGGGAGCTGTTTTTT.

The chain has TRBV5-6 and TRBJ1-2; 11 positions match TRBD1. V lost 2 bases and J lost 3; bases outside the gene matches: 6. CDR1 is SGHDT, CDR2 YYEEEE, per germline. The CDR3 extends over 16 amino acids. CDR3 sequence: CASSFPGTGGYYGYTF. The CDR3, as DNA: TGTGCCAGCAGCTTCCCCGGGACAGGGGGGTACTATGGCTACACCTTC.

This clone has a handful of counts. The chain combines TRBV7-9 with TRBJ2-1; possibly TRBD1 for D (6 bases). The V gene lost 1 base and the J gene lost 7 bases, with 11 bases spanning the gap. CDR1 and CDR2 from the germline V gene are SEHNR and FQNEAQ (reference sequence). The CDR3 loop spans 14 amino acids. This chain's CDR3 is CASSLVTGRNEQFF. The CDR3 DNA follows: TGTGCCAGCAGCTTAGTTACAGGGCGGAATGAGCAGTTCTTC.

This sequence joins TRBV29-1 and TRBJ1-2; D is possibly TRBD1 (6 bases). V was pared by 3 bases and J by 6 bases, with 23 bases between. This CDR3 is 16 amino acids long. In germline, CDR1 is SQVTM, CDR2 ANQGSEA. CDR3 nucleotide sequence: TGCAGCGTTGACACTAGACACAGGGAAACCTTGAATGGCTACACCTTC. Its translation is CSVDTRHRETLNGYTF.

The chain carries TRBV19 and TRBJ1-4; D perhaps matches TRBD1 (6 bases). The CDR3 has 15 residues. Germline CDR1 is LNHDA and CDR2 is SQIVND (reference sequence). The germline V and J ends were trimmed by 4 bases and 3 bases, with 12 bases remaining between them. The CDR3 nucleotides are TGTGCCAGTAGTAGGCAACAGGGCTCTAATGAAAAACTGTTTTTT. Translated: CASSRQQGSNEKLFF. The entire variable domain, with the rest obtained from reference TRBV19 and TRBJ1-4, is as follows: DGGITQSPKYLFRKEGQNVTLSCEQNLNHDAMYWYRQDPGQGLRLIYYSQIVNDFQKGDIAEGYSVSREKKESFPLTVTSAQKNPTAFYLCASSRQQGSNEKLFFGSGTQLSVL.

The J gene is TRBJ1-2, the V gene TRBV15, with 9 bases fitting TRBD1. Germline V lookup: CDR1 LNHNV, CDR2 YYDKDF (reference sequence). V was pared by 1 base and J by 3 bases, with 12 bases of the junction left unmatched. This CDR3 comprises 18 residues. Written as DNA, the CDR3 is TGTGCCACCAGCAGAGCCGCTCGGAGAGACAGGGGGGACTATGGCTACACCTTC. Residues: CATSRAARRDRGDYGYTF.

J is TRBJ1-1 and V is TRBV3-1 (or the pseudogene TRBV3-2), with 9 bases that match TRBD1. V gave up 4 bases and J gave up 4 bases; unmatched junction bases: 7. The CDR3 runs 15 residues. The germline V gene encodes CDR1 LGHDT and CDR2 YNNKEL (reference sequence). CDR3 residues: CASSPSSTGGTEAFF. The CDR3 DNA reads TGTGCCAGCAGCCCGTCATCGACAGGGGGCACTGAAGCTTTCTTT.

The chain recombines TRBV5-6 with TRBJ2-2; the match to TRBD2 covers 9 bases. The CDR3 consists of 16 residues. The germline CDR1 and CDR2 sequences are SGHDT and YYEEEE. The V gene end was trimmed by 0 bases and the J gene end by 6 bases; junction bases not matched to a gene: 6. CDR3: CASSLVAGVVAGELFF. The CDR3 DNA reads as TGTGCCAGCAGCTTGGTAGCGGGAGTGGTAGCCGGGGAGCTGTTTTTT.

The chain uses TRBV14 and TRBJ1-1; tentatively, D is TRBD1 (5 bases). Germline values: CDR1 SGHDN, CDR2 FVKESK. The V and J ends lost 0 bases and 0 bases respectively, with 8 bases between them. The CDR3 length is 15 residues. As DNA, the CDR3 is TGTGCCAGCAGCCAAGACAGGGTTCTGAACACTGAAGCTTTCTTT. Protein sequence: CASSQDRVLNTEAFF.

This chain connects TRBV7-9 to TRBJ2-7; 8 bases agree with TRBD1. Unmatched junction bases numbered 10, after V lost 5 bases and J lost 1 base. This CDR3 is built from 16 residues. The germline V gene has CDR1 SEHNR and CDR2 FQNEAQ (reference sequence). The CDR3, as DNA: TGTGCCAGCAGCCTAATAGACAGGGGTTCATCCTACGAGCAGTACTTC. Translation gives CASSLIDRGSSYEQYF. Full variable domain (rest looked up from reference TRBV7-9 and TRBJ2-7): DTGVSQNPRHKITKRGQNVTFRCDPISEHNRLYWYRQTLGQGPEFLTYFQNEAQLEKSRLLSDRFSAERPKGSFSTLEIQRTEQGDSAMYLCASSLIDRGSSYEQYFGPGTRLTVT.

The CDR3 here is CASSPLAVAGTSLQETQYF. In nucleotides, the CDR3 is TGTGCCAGCTCACCACTTGCAGTCGCCGGGACTAGTTTACAAGAGACCCAGTACTTC. This sequence joins TRBV18 and TRBJ2-5, with TRBD2 matching over 8 bases. The germline gives CDR1 KGHSH, CDR2 LQKENI. J lost 2 bases, V lost 1 base, and 15 bases had no gene match. This CDR3 contains 19 residues.

A few counts support this clone. V and J are TRBV11-2 and TRBJ2-3; D might be TRBD1 (5 bases). The germline V gene encodes CDR1 SGHAT and CDR2 FQNNGV. The CDR3 spans 15 residues. V was cut by 5 bases and J by 4 bases, with 16 bases left in between. CDR3 nucleotide sequence: TGTGCCAGCAGCCTGGACATCGGCGGCCCAGATACGCAGTATTTT. Translating it yields CASSLDIGGPDTQYF.

The chain uses TRBV6-2 or TRBV6-3 and TRBJ2-1; a possible D gene is TRBD2 (6 bases). Germline V gene sequence: CDR1 MNHEY, CDR2 SVGEGT. V lost 5 bases to trimming and J lost 2 bases, with 13 bases between them. The CDR3 sequence is 15 residues long. The CDR3 sequence is CASSPGDSPYNEQFF. For the CDR3, the DNA is TGTGCCAGCAGTCCCGGGGACTCCCCCTACAATGAGCAGTTCTTC.

V is TRBV7-7 and J is TRBJ2-3; 16 bases fit TRBD2. From germline, CDR1 is SSHAT and CDR2 FNYEAQ (reference sequence). CDR3 length equals 16 residues. The J segment lost 7 bases and the V segment lost 4 bases, leaving 5 bases of the junction unmatched. This chain's CDR3 is CASSSGLAGGGNTQYF. In nucleotides, the CDR3 is TGTGCCAGCAGCTCGGGACTAGCGGGAGGGGGAAATACGCAGTATTTT.

The rearrangement uses TRBV28 and TRBJ1-1; D gene uncertain. CDR3 length equals 13 residues. V lost 7 bases and J 0 bases, leaving 9 bases between the germline ends. The germline CDR1 and CDR2 sequences are MDHEN and SYDVKM. This CDR3 reads CASIGHMNTEAFF. Here the CDR3 DNA reads TGTGCCAGCATTGGCCATATGAACACTGAAGCTTTCTTT.

The rearrangement uses TRBV10-3 and TRBJ2-4, with TRBD2 matching over 9 bases. CDR1 and CDR2 from the germline V gene are ENHRY and SYGVKD. The CDR3 loop spans 18 amino acids. After removal of 2 bases from V and 0 bases from J, the junction contained 8 bases not matched to a gene. CDR3 amino acids: CAISEAASGILAKNIQYF. For the CDR3, the DNA is TGTGCCATCAGTGAGGCGGCTAGCGGGATACTAGCCAAAAACATTCAGTACTTC.

The V call is TRBV7-8, the J call TRBJ1-2; TRBD1 matches 10 bases. The CDR3 runs to 15 residues. V dropped 10 bases and J dropped 7; count of bases not matched to a gene: 15. Germline V lookup: CDR1 SGHVS, CDR2 FQNEAQ. Here the CDR3 reads CATTNRDRGFGGYTF. Written as DNA, the CDR3 is TGTGCCACTACTAACCGGGACAGGGGTTTCGGTGGCTACACCTTC.

The J gene is TRBJ1-5, the V gene TRBV6-2 or TRBV6-3; possible D gene TRBD1, 5 bases. Trimming pared 6 bases from V and 0 bases from J, leaving 15 bases between. The CDR3 consists of 16 residues. Germline CDR1 and CDR2: MNHEY and SVGEGT. In DNA form, the CDR3 reads TGTGCCAGCAGCCGCCGGGGGGGGATTAGCAATCAGCCCCAGCATTTT. Amino acids: CASSRRGGISNQPQHF.

The rearrangement uses TRBV3-1 (or the pseudogene TRBV3-2) and TRBJ2-7, with D possibly being TRBD2 (5 bases). The length of the CDR3 is 13 residues. CDR1 and CDR2 (germline): LGHDT, YNNKEL (reference sequence). Trimming shortened V by 2 bases and J by 0 bases, and 5 bases separated the two germline ends. This chain's CDR3 is CASSQSGSYEQYF. The CDR3 nucleotides are TGTGCCAGCAGCCAAAGCGGCTCCTACGAGCAGTACTTC.

This chain connects TRBV4-2 to TRBJ2-7; TRBD1 agrees at 8 bases. This CDR3 has 16 amino acids. Germline CDR1 LGHNA, CDR2 YNFKEQ. Trimming took 6 bases from V and 3 from J; bases not matched to a gene: 13. The CDR3 DNA is TGTGCCAGCAGTGACAGTACCGGGACAGGAGACTACGAGCAGTACTTC. Amino acid sequence: CASSDSTGTGDYEQYF.

The rearrangement links TRBV6-1 to TRBJ2-5; the match to TRBD2 covers 8 bases. The CDR3 runs to 15 residues. The trim removed 5 bases at V and 0 bases at J, leaving 5 bases unmatched. CDR1 is MNHNS and CDR2 is SASEGT in the germline V gene. The CDR3 is CASSLTSGNQETQYF. The CDR3 coding sequence is TGTGCCAGCAGTCTTACTAGCGGAAACCAAGAGACCCAGTACTTC.

This rearrangement joins TRBV3-1 (or the pseudogene TRBV3-2) to TRBJ2-1, with a tentative D call TRBD2 (6 bases). Trimming took off 4 bases at V and 10 bases at J, with 11 bases between the two ends. The CDR3 has 12 residues. Germline CDR1 LGHDT, CDR2 YNNKEL (reference sequence). The CDR3 DNA reads as TGTGCCAGCAGCCTCCGGGACTCCGAGCAGTTCTTC. This sequence encodes CASSLRDSEQFF.

This clone was seen just once. The CDR3 reads CASSWSGVDGYTF. The CDR3 DNA reads TGTGCCAGCAGTTGGTCAGGGGTCGACGGCTACACCTTC. The chain carries TRBV6-2 or TRBV6-3 and TRBJ1-2; weak D call: TRBD1 (6 bases). Germline CDR1 MNHEY, CDR2 SVGEGT. The ends were cut back, 4 bases at V and 8 bases at J, with 14 bases in the middle. The CDR3 runs 13 residues.